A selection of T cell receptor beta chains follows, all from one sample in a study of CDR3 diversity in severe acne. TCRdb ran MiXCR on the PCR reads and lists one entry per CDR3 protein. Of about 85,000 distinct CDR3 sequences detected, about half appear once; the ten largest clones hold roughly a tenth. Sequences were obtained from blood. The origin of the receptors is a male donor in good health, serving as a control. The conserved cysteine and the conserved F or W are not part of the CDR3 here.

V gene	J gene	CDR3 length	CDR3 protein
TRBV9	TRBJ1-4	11	ASSGGRGEKLF
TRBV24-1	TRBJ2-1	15	ATSDPGLAGGYNEQF
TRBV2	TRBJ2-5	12	ASSEGGGGETQY
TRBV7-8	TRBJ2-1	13	ASSLAVGGYNEQF
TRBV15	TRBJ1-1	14	ATSRESGFMNTEAF
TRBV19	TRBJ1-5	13	ASSTKSTGYQPQH
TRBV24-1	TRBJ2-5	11	ATREDGQETQY
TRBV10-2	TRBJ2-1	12	ASSESEQGNEQF
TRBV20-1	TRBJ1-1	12	SALSVGGLNEAF
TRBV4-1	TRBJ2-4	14	ASSRGTGVAKNIQY
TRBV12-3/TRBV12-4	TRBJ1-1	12	ASSPGPANTEAF
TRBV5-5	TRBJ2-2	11	ASSPRSTGELF
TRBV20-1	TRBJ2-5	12	SARVARTQETQY
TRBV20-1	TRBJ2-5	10	SAPTSGETQY
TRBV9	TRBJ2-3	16	ASSVVGLAVDHTDTQY
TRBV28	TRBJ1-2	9	ASTQGYGYT
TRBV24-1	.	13	ATSDSRGQANVLT
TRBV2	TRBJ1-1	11	ASSEQQGLEAF
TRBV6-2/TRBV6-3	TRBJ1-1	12	ASSPTGLNTEAF
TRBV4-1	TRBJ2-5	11	ASSHAGVETQY
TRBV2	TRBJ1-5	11	ASTGEWNQPQH
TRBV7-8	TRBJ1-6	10	ASSLANSPLH
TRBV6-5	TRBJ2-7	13	ASSYAGTSGDEQY
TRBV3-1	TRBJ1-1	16	ASSQEPSGRGGITGAF
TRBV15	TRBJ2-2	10	ATRQDTGELF
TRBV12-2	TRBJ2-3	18	ASRDPVGRCSGSPTDTQY
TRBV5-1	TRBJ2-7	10	ASSLGAYEQY
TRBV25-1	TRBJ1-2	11	ASSEFGEHGYT
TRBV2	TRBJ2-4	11	ASTSLAKNIQY
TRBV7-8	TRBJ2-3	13	ASSLARAGTDTQY
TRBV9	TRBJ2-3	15	ASSPRAGLADTDTQY
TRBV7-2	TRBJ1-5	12	ASSTKTGYQPQH
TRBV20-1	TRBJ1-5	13	SARTGEGSNQPQH
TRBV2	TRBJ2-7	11	ASSVFVLYEQY